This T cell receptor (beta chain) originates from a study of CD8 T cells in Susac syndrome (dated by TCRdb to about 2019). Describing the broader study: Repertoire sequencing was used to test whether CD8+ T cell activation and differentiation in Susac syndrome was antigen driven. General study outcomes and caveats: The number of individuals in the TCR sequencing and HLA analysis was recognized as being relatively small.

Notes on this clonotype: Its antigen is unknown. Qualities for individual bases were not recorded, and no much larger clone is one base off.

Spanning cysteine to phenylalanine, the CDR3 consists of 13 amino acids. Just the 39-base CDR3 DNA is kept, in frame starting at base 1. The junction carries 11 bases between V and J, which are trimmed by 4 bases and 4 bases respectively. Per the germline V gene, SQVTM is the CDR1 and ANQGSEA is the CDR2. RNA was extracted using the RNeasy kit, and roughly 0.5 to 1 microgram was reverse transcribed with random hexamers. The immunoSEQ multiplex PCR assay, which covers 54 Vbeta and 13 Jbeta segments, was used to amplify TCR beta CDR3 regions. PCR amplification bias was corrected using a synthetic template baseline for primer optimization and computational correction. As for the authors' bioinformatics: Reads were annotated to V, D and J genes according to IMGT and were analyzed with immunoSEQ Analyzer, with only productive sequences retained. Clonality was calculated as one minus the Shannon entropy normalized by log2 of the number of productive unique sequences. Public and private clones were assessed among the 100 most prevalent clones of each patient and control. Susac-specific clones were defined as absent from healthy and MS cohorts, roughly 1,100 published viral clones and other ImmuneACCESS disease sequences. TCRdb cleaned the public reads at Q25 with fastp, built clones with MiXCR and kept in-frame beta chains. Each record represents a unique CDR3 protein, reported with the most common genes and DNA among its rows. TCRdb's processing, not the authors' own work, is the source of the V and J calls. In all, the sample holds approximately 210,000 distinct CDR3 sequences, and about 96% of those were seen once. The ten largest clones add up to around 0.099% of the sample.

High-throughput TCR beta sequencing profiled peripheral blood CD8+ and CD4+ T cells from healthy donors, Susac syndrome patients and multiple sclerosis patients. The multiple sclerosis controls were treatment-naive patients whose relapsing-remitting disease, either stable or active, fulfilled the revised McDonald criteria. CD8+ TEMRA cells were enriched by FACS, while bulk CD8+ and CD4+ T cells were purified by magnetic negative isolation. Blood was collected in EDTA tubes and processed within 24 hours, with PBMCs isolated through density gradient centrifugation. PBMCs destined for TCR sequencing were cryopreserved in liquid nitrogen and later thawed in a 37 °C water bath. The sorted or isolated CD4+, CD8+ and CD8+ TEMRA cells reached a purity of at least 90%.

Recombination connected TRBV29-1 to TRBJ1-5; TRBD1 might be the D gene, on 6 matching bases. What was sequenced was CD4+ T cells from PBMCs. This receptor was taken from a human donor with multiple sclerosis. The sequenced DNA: TGCAGCGTTGTTGGGCAGGGGAATCAGCCCCAGCATTTT. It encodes CSVVGQGNQPQHF.